These 29 T cell receptor beta chains came from one sample sequenced in a study of blood T cells in healthy people across ages. Next came a second PCR, run for about 7 to 12 cycles, which used a sample-barcoded 5' primer along with a J-beta primer mix. TCRdb independently ran MiXCR on the 5' RACE reads; one entry per CDR3 protein. The sample records roughly 900,000 distinct CDR3 sequences, around 48% being singletons. Sequenced material: blood. Receptor source: a man aged 25 to 40 in good health.

There are a few counts of this clonotype. This rearrangement joins TRBV7-2 to TRBJ2-5; TRBD2 matches at 10 bases. Per the germline V gene, CDR1 is SGHTA and CDR2 is FQGNSA. The CDR3 runs to 16 residues. V dropped 4 bases and J dropped 5; count of bases not matched to a gene: 10. The CDR3 nucleotides read TGTGCCAGCAGCTCCCCTTTAGCGGGGGGATGGGAGACCCAGTACTTC. Protein product: CASSSPLAGGWETQYF.

This clonotype occurred a few times. CDR3 region: CAIESGDGRSYEQYF. DNA for the CDR3: TGTGCCATCGAATCCGGGGACGGACGCTCCTACGAGCAGTACTTC. The chain uses TRBV6-1 and TRBJ2-7; D is tentatively TRBD1 or TRBD2 (5 bases each). CDR3 size: 15 residues. Germline-derived CDR1 and CDR2 are MNHNS and SASEGT. V was clipped by 10 bases and J by 0 bases, with 19 bases between them.

V gene TRBV19 combines with J gene TRBJ2-3; unclear D gene. Trimming removed 3 bases from V and 0 bases from J, with 7 bases in between. This CDR3 is built from 14 residues. Germline CDR1 is LNHDA and CDR2 is SQIVND (reference sequence). CDR3 in DNA: TGTGCCAGTAGTATTGGCCCTAGCACAGATACGCAGTATTTT. Its protein is CASSIGPSTDTQYF.

Comment on this clonotype: One end of the junction does not line up with germline, which may come from a read error. The chain employs TRBV12-3 or TRBV12-4 and TRBJ2-3, with 15 bases fitting TRBD2. The CDR3 loop spans 18 amino acids. CDR3 sequence (DNA): TGTGCCAGCAGTAAGATGAAGGGACTAGCGGGGGGCGGCGATACGCGGTATTTT. This sequence encodes CASSKMKGLAGGGDTRYF.

The V gene is TRBV20-1, the J gene TRBJ1-6, with TRBD1 as a possible D gene (5 bases). V lost 3 bases to trimming and J lost 5 bases, with 8 bases between them. Per germline, CDR1 DFQATT and CDR2 SNEGSKA (reference sequence). The CDR3 has 13 amino acids. The DNA for the CDR3 is TGCAGTGCTAGGGACATGAATAATTCACCCCTCCACTTT. Encoded protein: CSARDMNNSPLHF.

This clonotype was picked up a small number of times. Here the CDR3 reads CATSPTSSWTDTQYF. The CDR3, as DNA: TGTGCCACCAGCCCTACTAGCTCATGGACAGATACGCAGTATTTT. This rearrangement joins TRBV24-1 to TRBJ2-3; TRBD2 is a possible D gene (6 bases). V shed 7 bases and J shed 3 bases, with 16 bases lying between them. The germline CDR1 and CDR2 sequences are KGHDR and SFDVKD. This CDR3 region has 15 residues.

As concerns this clonotype: Given the absence of the conserved phenylalanine or tryptophan at the CDR3 end, a read error is likely. This rearrangement joins TRBV5-1 to TRBJ1-2; D may be TRBD1 (6 bases). With 0 bases removed from V and 4 bases from J, the gap between germline ends came to 10 bases. Germline V gene lookup returns CDR1 SGHRS and CDR2 YFSETQ. The CDR3 sequence is 14 residues long. The CDR3 here is CASSLDQGLYGYTC. The CDR3 nucleotides are TGCGCCAGCAGCTTGGATCAGGGGCTCTATGGCTACACCTGC.

V is TRBV20-1 and J is TRBJ2-3; D perhaps matches TRBD2 (7 bases). Looked up from germline, CDR1 is DFQATT and CDR2 is SNEGSKA (reference sequence). Trimming left V 7 bases short and J 4 bases short, with 15 bases between. The CDR3 is 13 amino acids. The CDR3 region has the DNA TGCAGTGTCGGGGGGCTAGCGTCAGATACGCAGTATTTT. Its translation is CSVGGLASDTQYF.

The genes are TRBV12-3 or TRBV12-4 and TRBJ2-2; D might be TRBD2 (6 bases). The CDR3 runs to 14 residues. Trimming removed 5 bases at V and 10 bases at J, with 17 bases between. The CDR3: CASSPPGTVMELFF. The CDR3 DNA follows: TGTGCCAGCAGTCCCCCCGGGACTGTCATGGAGCTGTTTTTT.

This clonotype was observed a few times. This chain connects TRBV5-1 to TRBJ2-2; D might be TRBD2 (6 bases). V lost 4 bases to trimming and J lost 5 bases, with 15 bases between them. The length of the CDR3 is 15 residues. The germline gives CDR1 SGHRS, CDR2 YFSETQ. Here the CDR3 reads CASSGGTSSTGELFF. The CDR3 nucleotides are TGCGCCAGCAGCGGGGGGACCTCGAGTACCGGGGAGCTGTTTTTT.

Comment on this clonotype: This sequence may be a read error, since a much larger clone differs from it by one base. V and J are TRBV18 and TRBJ2-1; TRBD2 matches 10 bases. The CDR3 contains 17 residues. The germline V gene has CDR1 KGHSH and CDR2 LQKENI. CDR3 sequence: CAGSPFRQRGGNNEQFF. The CDR3 nucleotides read TGTGCCGGCTCACCGTTCCGCCAGCGGGGGGGGAACAATGAGCAGTTCTTC.

This clonotype was seen only a few times. The chain uses TRBV6-6 and TRBJ2-7; D possibly matches TRBD1 or TRBD2 (5 bases each). CDR1 and CDR2 from the germline V gene are MNHNY and SVGAGI (reference sequence). The CDR3 extends over 16 amino acids. Trimming stripped 0 bases from V and 2 bases from J, with 14 bases between. The CDR3 protein is CASSYSTGRQAYEQYF. CDR3 DNA: TGTGCCAGCAGTTACTCGACGGGACGGCAAGCCTACGAGCAGTACTTC.

This clonotype appeared a single time. This rearrangement joins TRBV20-1 to TRBJ1-1; the match to TRBD1 covers 7 bases. Germline-derived CDR1 and CDR2 are DFQATT and SNEGSKA (reference sequence). CDR3 length equals 14 residues. V dropped 5 bases and J dropped 1; count of bases not matched to a gene: 7. The CDR3, as DNA: TGCAGTGCTCCAGACGGGACAGCGAACACTGAAGCTTTCTTT. It codes for CSAPDGTANTEAFF.

This clonotype was seen only once. A read error may produce the germline difference seen at one junction end. The chain carries TRBV10-3 and TRBJ2-7, with TRBD1 matching over 11 bases. Germline-derived CDR1 and CDR2 are ENHRY and SYGVKD. The CDR3 runs to 15 residues. The CDR3 DNA reads TGTACCATCAGTGGGATTGGACAGGGGGCACGTGAGCAGTACTTC. This gives the protein CTISGIGQGAREQYF.

This clonotype was counted many times. The CDR3 DNA reads as TGCAGTGCTAGCAGGGCCACAGATACGCAGTATTTT. Translation gives CSASRATDTQYF. This chain links TRBV20-1 with TRBJ2-3; TRBD1 is a possible D gene (5 bases). V was clipped by 3 bases and J by 2 bases, with 6 bases between them. CDR3 length equals 12 residues. Germline V gene data show CDR1 as DFQATT and CDR2 as SNEGSKA (reference sequence).

The chain links TRBV12-3 or TRBV12-4 to TRBJ2-3; 7 positions match TRBD1. This CDR3 is built from 14 residues. The V gene end was trimmed by 7 bases and the J gene end by 2 bases; junction bases not matched to a gene: 6. CDR3 amino acids: CASTDDRVTDTQYF. CDR3 in DNA: TGTGCCAGCACCGATGACAGGGTCACAGATACGCAGTATTTT.

The rearrangement uses TRBV3-1 and TRBJ2-5; perhaps TRBD1 as D (6 bases). Trimming took 4 bases from V and 4 from J, leaving 13 bases between them. CDR1 LGHDT and CDR2 YNNKEL come from the germline V gene (reference sequence). The CDR3 consists of 14 residues. CDR3: CASSRGPGSETQYF. CDR3 nucleotide sequence: TGTGCCAGCAGCCGGGGGCCAGGATCAGAGACCCAGTACTTC.

This clonotype has just a few counts. V and J are TRBV4-1 and TRBJ2-5; TRBD2 matches 7 bases. In germline, CDR1 is MGHRA, CDR2 YSYEKL. With V trimmed by 1 base and J by 5 bases, 4 bases remained unmatched. The CDR3 length is 14 residues. The CDR3 DNA reads as TGCGCCAGCAGCCAAGGGGGGGGAGTCGAGACCCAGTACTTC. This encodes CASSQGGGVETQYF.

This sequence joins TRBV4-1 and TRBJ1-1; a possible D gene is TRBD1 (5 bases). The CDR3 sequence is 17 residues long. Between the trimmed V and J ends, which lost 2 bases and 0 bases, there was a span of 16 bases. Germline V gene lookup returns CDR1 MGHRA and CDR2 YSYEKL. The CDR3 DNA follows: TGCGCCAGCAGCCAAATGACGGCAGGGATCATGAACACTGAAGCTTTCTTT. It codes for CASSQMTAGIMNTEAFF.

This clonotype was seen only a few times. The chain employs TRBV4-2 and TRBJ1-4; D not certain. CDR1 is LGHNA, CDR2 YNFKEQ, per germline. The CDR3 has 15 residues. V was cut by 4 bases and J by 0 bases, with 9 bases left in between. CDR3 loop: CASSPELSTNEKLFF. The CDR3 DNA follows: TGTGCCAGCAGCCCCGAGTTGTCAACTAATGAAAAACTGTTTTTT.

The V and J genes are TRBV7-2 and TRBJ1-2; D uncertain. Germline V lookup: CDR1 SGHTA, CDR2 FQGNSA. Deletions cut 1 base from V and 4 bases from J, with 10 bases between. The CDR3 has 14 residues. CDR3 protein: CASSLGRMSYGYTF. Here the CDR3 DNA reads TGTGCCAGCAGCTTAGGACGGATGAGCTATGGCTACACCTTC.

The chain has TRBV6-2 or TRBV6-3 and TRBJ1-1; no definite D call. Between the trimmed V and J ends, which lost 0 bases and 0 bases, there was a span of 8 bases. CDR1 and CDR2 from the germline V gene are MNHEY and SVGEGT. The CDR3 sequence is 15 residues long. The CDR3 bases are TGTGCCAGCAGTTACTCGAACAAGATGAACACTGAAGCTTTCTTT. Protein sequence: CASSYSNKMNTEAFF.

There are a few counts of this clonotype. This chain connects TRBV6-2 or TRBV6-3 to TRBJ2-5, with a possible D match to TRBD2 (6 bases). The V gene lost 6 bases and the J gene lost 0 bases, with 14 bases spanning the gap. The CDR3 length is 15 residues. Germline V gene data show CDR1 as MNHEY and CDR2 as SVGEGT. The CDR3 loop reads CASRASGTYQETQYF. The CDR3 nucleotides read TGTGCCAGCAGGGCCTCAGGGACTTACCAAGAGACCCAGTACTTC.

The genes are TRBV7-3 and TRBJ2-1, with 8 nucleotides matching TRBD1. Germline V gene data show CDR1 as SGHTA and CDR2 as FQGTGA. The junction had 17 bases not matched to a gene; V was cut back by 5 bases and J by 5 bases. This CDR3 is 18 amino acids long. The CDR3 loop is CASSPIPRQGNSHNEQFF. Written as DNA, the CDR3 is TGTGCCAGCAGCCCCATTCCGCGACAGGGGAATTCCCACAATGAGCAGTTCTTC.

This clonotype has just a few counts. The J gene is TRBJ2-7, the V gene TRBV27, with 9 nucleotides matching TRBD1. J gave up 3 bases and V 5 bases, and 8 bases lay outside the gene matches. This CDR3 has 15 amino acids. Germline CDR1 and CDR2: MNHEY and SMNVEV (reference sequence). The CDR3: CASSGTGGKFYEQYF. CDR3 nucleotide sequence: TGTGCCAGCAGTGGCACAGGGGGCAAATTCTACGAGCAGTACTTC.

The V call is TRBV14, the J call TRBJ2-7; 7 bases agree with TRBD2. Looked up from germline, CDR1 is SGHDN and CDR2 is FVKESK. This CDR3 is built from 13 residues. V shed 1 base, J shed 7 bases, and the junction held 4 bases outside the gene matches. As DNA, the CDR3 is TGTGCCAGCAGCCAAGCTGGGGGGGGAGAGCAGTACTTC. Encoded protein: CASSQAGGGEQYF.

This clonotype was recorded a few times. The chain has TRBV29-1 and TRBJ2-7; the D gene is possibly TRBD1 (6 bases). The CDR3 runs 15 residues. CDR1 SQVTM and CDR2 ANQGSEA come from the germline V gene. Trimming stripped 3 bases from V and 3 bases from J, with 18 bases between. The chain's CDR3 is CSVESPDRPYYEQYF. The DNA of the CDR3 is TGCAGCGTTGAGAGCCCTGACAGGCCGTACTACGAGCAGTACTTC.

The chain is built from TRBV3-1 and TRBJ1-6; D not certain. This CDR3 contains 14 residues. Between the trimmed V and J ends, which lost 5 bases and 13 bases, there was a span of 18 bases. CDR1 is LGHDT, CDR2 YNNKEL, per germline (reference sequence). Here the CDR3 reads CASSFVGEMRPLHF. CDR3 nucleotides: TGTGCCAGCAGCTTCGTCGGGGAGATGAGGCCCCTCCACTTT.

As DNA, the CDR3 is TGTGCCAGCAGCGAAGAACTGGGGGTGGATACGCAGTATTTT. Translation: CASSEELGVDTQYF. The J gene is TRBJ2-3, the V gene TRBV7-8, with D perhaps matching TRBD1 or TRBD2 (5 bases each). The CDR3 extends over 14 amino acids. Looked up from germline, CDR1 is SGHVS and CDR2 is FQNEAQ. Trimming stripped 5 bases from V and 6 bases from J, with 15 bases between.